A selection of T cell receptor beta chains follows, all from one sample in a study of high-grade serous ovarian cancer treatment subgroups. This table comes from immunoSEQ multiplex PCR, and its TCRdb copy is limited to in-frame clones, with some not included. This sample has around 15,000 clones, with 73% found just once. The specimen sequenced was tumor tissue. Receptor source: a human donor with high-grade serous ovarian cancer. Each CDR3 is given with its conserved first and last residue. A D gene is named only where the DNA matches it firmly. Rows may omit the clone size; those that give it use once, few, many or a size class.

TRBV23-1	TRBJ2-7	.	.	CASTPGAGPPAYEQYF	TGCGCCAGCACCCCAGGGGCGGGACCCCCAGCCTACGAGCAGTACTTC
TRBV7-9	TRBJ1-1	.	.	CASSLGLEAFF	TGTGCCAGCAGCTTAGGACTCGAAGCTTTCTTT
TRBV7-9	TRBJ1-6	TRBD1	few	CATPKEQGPGNSPLHF	TGTGCCACGCCGAAGGAACAGGGGCCGGGAAATTCACCCCTCCACTTT
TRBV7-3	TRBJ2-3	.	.	CASSFHSTDTQYF	TGTGCCAGCAGCTTTCACAGCACAGATACGCAGTATTTT
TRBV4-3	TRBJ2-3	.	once	CASSQGGHTDTQYF	TGCGCCAGCAGCCAAGGAGGGCACACAGATACGCAGTATTTT
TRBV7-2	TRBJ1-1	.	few	CASSYHAANTEAFF	TGTGCCAGCAGCTACCATGCGGCGAACACTGAAGCTTTCTTT
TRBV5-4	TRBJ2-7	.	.	CASSAPAGEQYF	TGTGCCAGCAGCGCCCCAGCGGGCGAGCAGTACTTC
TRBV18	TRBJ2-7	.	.	CASSPSSYEQYF	TGTGCCAGCTCACCAAGCTCCTACGAGCAGTACTTC
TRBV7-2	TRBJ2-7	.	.	CASSLELGDYEQYF	TGTGCCAGCAGCTTAGAGTTGGGCGACTACGAGCAGTACTTC
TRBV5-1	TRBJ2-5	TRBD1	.	CASSVWTGETQYF	TGCGCCAGCAGCGTTTGGACAGGGGAGACCCAGTACTTC
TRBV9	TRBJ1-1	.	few	CASSVRANTEAFF	TGTGCCAGCAGCGTCCGGGCTAACACTGAAGCTTTCTTT
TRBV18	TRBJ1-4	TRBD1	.	CASSHGTGGEKLFF	TGTGCCAGCTCACACGGGACAGGGGGAGAAAAACTGTTTTTT
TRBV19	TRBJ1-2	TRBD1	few	CASRAGQGYGYTF	TGTGCCAGTAGAGCAGGACAGGGCTATGGCTACACCTTC
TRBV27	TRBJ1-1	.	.	CASRRLQGSEAFF	TGTGCCAGCAGACGTCTACAGGGCTCTGAAGCTTTCTTT
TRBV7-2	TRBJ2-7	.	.	CASSLAGKREQYF	TGTGCCAGCAGCTTAGCCGGGAAGCGCGAGCAGTACTTC
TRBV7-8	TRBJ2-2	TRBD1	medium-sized	CASSLVPPGTGTGELFF	TGTGCCAGCAGCTTAGTGCCCCCCGGGACAGGGACCGGGGAGCTGTTTTTT
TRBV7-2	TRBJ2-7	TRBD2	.	CASSSKPGLAGGPHEQYF	TGTGCCAGCAGCTCGAAGCCGGGACTAGCGGGGGGGCCCCACGAGCAGTACTTC
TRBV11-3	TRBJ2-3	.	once	CASSLGDGNTDTQYF	TGTGCCAGCAGCTTAGGAGACGGGAATACAGATACGCAGTATTTT
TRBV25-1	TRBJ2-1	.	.	CASSPRATGNEQFF	TGTGCCAGCAGTCCAAGGGCCACTGGCAATGAGCAGTTCTTC
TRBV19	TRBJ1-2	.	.	CASSLSTDYGYTF	TGTGCCAGTAGTCTCTCGACGGACTATGGCTACACCTTC
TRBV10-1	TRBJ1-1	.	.	CASSESTAGNTEAFF	TGCGCCAGCAGTGAGTCGACTGCGGGGAACACTGAAGCTTTCTTT
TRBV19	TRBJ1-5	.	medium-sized	CASKPSLLGPQHF	TGTGCCAGTAAGCCGTCACTCCTAGGGCCCCAGCATTTT
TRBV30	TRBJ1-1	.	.	CAWSRGPHEAFF	TGTGCCTGGAGTCGGGGCCCTCACGAAGCTTTCTTT
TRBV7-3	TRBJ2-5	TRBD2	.	CASSSGLAVAQETQYF	TGTGCCAGCAGCTCCGGACTAGCGGTGGCTCAAGAGACCCAGTACTTC
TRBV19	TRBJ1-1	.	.	CASSQAGGFMNTEAFF	TGTGCCAGTAGTCAGGCCGGGGGTTTTATGAACACTGAAGCTTTCTTT
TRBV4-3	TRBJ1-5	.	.	CASSQEFNQPQHF	TGCGCCAGCAGCCAAGAATTTAATCAGCCCCAGCATTTT
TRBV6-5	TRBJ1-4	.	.	CASRAANEKLFF	TGTGCCAGCAGGGCAGCTAATGAAAAACTGTTTTTT
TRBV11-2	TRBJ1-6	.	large	CASSRSSPLHF	TGTGCCAGCAGCCGAAGCTCACCCCTCCACTTT
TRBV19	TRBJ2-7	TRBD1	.	CASSMRDRGNYEQYF	TGTGCCAGTAGTATGCGGGACAGGGGGAATTACGAGCAGTACTTC
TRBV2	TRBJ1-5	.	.	CASSDYKLPNQPQHF	TGTGCCAGCAGTGACTATAAGCTACCCAATCAGCCCCAGCATTTT
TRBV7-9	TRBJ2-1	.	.	CATRASSYNEQFF	TGTGCCACTAGAGCGAGCTCCTACAATGAGCAGTTCTTC
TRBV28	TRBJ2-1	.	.	CASSPFQAYNEQFF	TGTGCCAGCAGCCCTTTTCAGGCCTACAATGAGCAGTTCTTC
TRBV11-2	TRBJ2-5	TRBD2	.	CASSFSSGGRETQYF	TGTGCCAGCAGCTTTAGCAGCGGGGGCCGAGAGACCCAGTACTTC
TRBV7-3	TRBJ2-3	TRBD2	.	CASSLYDGGAGDTQYF	TGTGCCAGCAGCTTATACGACGGGGGGGCTGGAGATACGCAGTATTTT
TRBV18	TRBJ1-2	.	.	CASSTGRIAYGYTF	TGTGCCAGCTCAACGGGACGGATCGCCTATGGCTACACCTTC
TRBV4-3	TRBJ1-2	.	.	CASSQGAGAVYGYTF	TGCGCCAGCAGCCAAGGGGCAGGGGCGGTCTATGGCTACACCTTC
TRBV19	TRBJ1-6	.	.	CASSPSHLVANSPLHF	TGTGCCAGTAGTCCTTCTCACCTCGTGGCTAATTCACCCCTCCACTTT
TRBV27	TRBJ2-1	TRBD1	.	CASSLFLGQGIYNEQFF	TGTGCCAGCAGTTTGTTCCTCGGACAGGGGATCTACAATGAGCAGTTCTTC
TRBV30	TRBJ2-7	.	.	CAWSRDKSYEQYF	TGTGCCTGGTCCCGGGACAAGTCCTACGAGCAGTACTTC
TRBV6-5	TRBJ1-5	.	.	CASSPIQNQPQHF	TGTGCCAGCAGTCCGATACAAAATCAGCCCCAGCATTTT
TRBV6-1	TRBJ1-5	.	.	CASSGSSGGKEPQHF	TGTGCCAGCAGTGGGTCGAGTGGGGGAAAGGAGCCCCAGCATTTT
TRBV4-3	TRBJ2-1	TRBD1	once	CASSQDTGDEQFF	TGCGCCAGCAGCCAAGATACAGGGGATGAGCAGTTCTTC
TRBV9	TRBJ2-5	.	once	CASSVGGGETQYF	TGTGCCAGCAGCGTAGGAGGGGGTGAGACCCAGTACTTC
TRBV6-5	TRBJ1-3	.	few	CASSYDPLGTIYF	TGTGCCAGCAGTTATGACCCCCTCGGCACCATATATTTT